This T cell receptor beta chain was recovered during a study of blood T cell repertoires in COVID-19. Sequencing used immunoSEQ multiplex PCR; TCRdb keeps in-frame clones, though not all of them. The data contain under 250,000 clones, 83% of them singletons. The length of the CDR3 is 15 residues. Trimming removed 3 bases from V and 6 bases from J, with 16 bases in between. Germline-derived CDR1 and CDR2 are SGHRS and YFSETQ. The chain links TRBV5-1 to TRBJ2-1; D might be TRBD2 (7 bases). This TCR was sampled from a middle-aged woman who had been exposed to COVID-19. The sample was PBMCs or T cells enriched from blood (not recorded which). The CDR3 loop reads CASSSAAGAVNEQFF. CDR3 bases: TGCGCCAGCAGCTCCGCCGCGGGGGCCGTCAATGAGCAGTTCTTC. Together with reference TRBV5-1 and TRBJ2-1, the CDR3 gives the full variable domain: KAGVTQTPRYLIKTRGQQVTLSCSPISGHRSVSWYQQTPGQGLQFLFEYFSETQRNKGNFPGRFSGRQFSNSRSEMNVSTLELGDSALYLCASSSAAGAVNEQFFGPGTRLTVL.